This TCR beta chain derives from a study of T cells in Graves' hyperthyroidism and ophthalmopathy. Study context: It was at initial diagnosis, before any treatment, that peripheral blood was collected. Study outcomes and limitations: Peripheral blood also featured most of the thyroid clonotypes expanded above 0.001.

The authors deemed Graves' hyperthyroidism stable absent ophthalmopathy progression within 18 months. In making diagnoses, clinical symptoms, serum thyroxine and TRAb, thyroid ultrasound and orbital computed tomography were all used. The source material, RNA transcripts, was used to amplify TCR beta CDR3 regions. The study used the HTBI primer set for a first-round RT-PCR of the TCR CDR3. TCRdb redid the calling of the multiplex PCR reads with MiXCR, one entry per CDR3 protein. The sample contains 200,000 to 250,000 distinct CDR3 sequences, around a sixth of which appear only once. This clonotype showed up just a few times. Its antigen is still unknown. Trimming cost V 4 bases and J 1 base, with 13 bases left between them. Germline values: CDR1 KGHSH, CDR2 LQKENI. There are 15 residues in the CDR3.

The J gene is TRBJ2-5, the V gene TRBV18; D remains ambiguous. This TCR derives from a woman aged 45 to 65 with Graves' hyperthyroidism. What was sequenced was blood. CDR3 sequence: CASSQAQATQETQYF. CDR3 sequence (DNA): TGTGCCAGCTCACAGGCCCAGGCGACCCAAGAGACCCAGTACTTC.